The next 28 T cell receptor beta chains were all read from a single sample in a study of blood T cell repertoires in COVID-19. The repertoire was sequenced with immunoSEQ multiplex PCR; TCRdb's copy has only in-frame clones and lacks some. This table holds about 170,000 clones, roughly 85% found once. The sequenced sample consisted of peripheral blood. The receptors come from a woman aged 80 or over with acute or convalescent COVID-19.

A single count supports this clone. V gene TRBV7-8 combines with J gene TRBJ2-7, with 8 bases matching TRBD1. The CDR3 loop spans 14 amino acids. Germline assignment: CDR1 SGHVS and CDR2 FQNEAQ. Trimming at V came to 3 bases and at J to 5 bases, leaving 6 bases not matched to a gene. The CDR3 spells CASSFYQGANEQYF. CDR3 sequence (DNA): TGTGCCAGCAGCTTTTACCAGGGGGCCAACGAGCAGTACTTC.

The rearrangement uses TRBV9 and TRBJ2-7; tentatively, D is TRBD1 (6 bases). Trimming shortened V by 1 base and J by 2 bases, and 10 bases separated the two germline ends. Germline loops: CDR1 SGDLS, CDR2 YYNGEE. The CDR3 is made up of 14 amino acids. The CDR3 bases are TGTGCCAGCAGCGTAAGTACAGGGCCCTACGAGCAGTACTTC. It is translated as CASSVSTGPYEQYF. The full variable domain, rest sourced from reference TRBV9 and TRBJ2-7, is DSGVTQTPKHLITATGQRVTLRCSPRSGDLSVYWYQQSLDQGLQFLIQYYNGEERAKGNILERFSAQQFPDLHSELNLSSLELGDSALYFCASSVSTGPYEQYFGPGTRLTVT.

CDR3 protein: CASSSRTSGGQETQYF. The CDR3 coding sequence is TGTGCCAGCAGTTCAAGGACTAGCGGGGGCCAAGAGACCCAGTACTTC. The chain links TRBV6-2 or TRBV6-3 to TRBJ2-5; 13 bases agree with TRBD2. Trimming removed 4 bases from V and 1 base from J; junction bases left unmatched: 3. Germline CDR1 is MNHEY and CDR2 is SVGEGT. The CDR3 runs 16 residues.

The V gene is TRBV21-1, the J gene TRBJ2-7; the table's TRBD1 call for D was not verified on the DNA. TRBV21-1 is a documented pseudogene. This CDR3 spans 15 amino acids. CDR3 DNA: TGTGCCAGCAAAACTCGGGGGACAGAGTCCTACGAGCAGTACTTC. Protein: CASKTRGTESYEQYF.

The chain joins TRBV28 to TRBJ2-7; 10 bases map to TRBD2. CDR3 length: 15 residues. The J segment lost 6 bases and the V segment lost 2 bases, leaving 7 bases of the junction unmatched. The germline V gene has CDR1 MDHEN and CDR2 SYDVKM. The CDR3 nucleotides are TGTGCCAGCAGTTTACTGGCTAGCGGGGGTCTCGAGCAGTACTTC. It codes for CASSLLASGGLEQYF.

The genes are TRBV2 and TRBJ2-1; D is possibly TRBD2 (5 bases). Per germline, CDR1 SNHLY and CDR2 FYNNEI. This CDR3 contains 15 residues. Trimming removed 3 bases from V and 5 bases from J, with 14 bases in between. The CDR3 protein is CASSESGGWDNEQFF. The CDR3 nucleotides read TGTGCCAGCAGTGAGTCTGGCGGGTGGGACAATGAGCAGTTCTTC.

V gene TRBV5-6 combines with J gene TRBJ1-2; TRBD1 agrees at 10 bases. Looked up from germline, CDR1 is SGHDT and CDR2 is YYEEEE. Germline trimming cut 1 base from V and 2 bases from J; bases unmatched to any gene: 11. The CDR3 runs 18 residues. CDR3 residues: CASSLKGQGRLGNYGYTF. In DNA form, the CDR3 reads TGTGCCAGCAGCTTGAAGGGACAGGGGCGTCTTGGGAACTATGGCTACACCTTC.

The chain recombines TRBV5-4 with TRBJ1-1; weak D call: TRBD1 (6 bases). V was pared by 6 bases and J by 4 bases, with 31 bases between. This CDR3 has 19 residues. The germline V gene has CDR1 SGHNT and CDR2 YYREEE (reference sequence). CDR3 residues: CASISLGRVGGPEGTEAFF. CDR3 coding DNA: TGTGCCAGCATCTCCCTCGGGCGGGTTGGGGGCCCAGAGGGCACTGAAGCTTTCTTT. Together with reference TRBV5-4 and TRBJ1-1, the CDR3 gives the full variable domain: ETGVTQSPTHLIKTRGQQVTLRCSSQSGHNTVSWYQQALGQGPQFIFQYYREEENGRGNFPPRFSGLQFPNYSSELNVNALELDDSALYLCASISLGRVGGPEGTEAFFGQGTRLTVV.

J is TRBJ2-5 and V is TRBV27; a weak D match, TRBD2 (5 bases). Trimming shortened V by 6 bases and J by 7 bases, and 9 bases separated the two germline ends. The CDR3 spans 11 residues. CDR1 is MNHEY, CDR2 SMNVEV, per germline (reference sequence). The CDR3 region is CASRLGRTQYF. In nucleotides, the CDR3 is TGTGCCAGCAGACTAGGTCGGACCCAGTACTTC.

This clone was seen ten or more times. V and J are TRBV6-5 and TRBJ1-1, with D tentatively TRBD1 (5 bases). V was shortened by 5 bases and J by 1 base, with 14 bases between the two germline ends. This CDR3 is 15 amino acids long. Germline V lookup: CDR1 MNHEY, CDR2 SVGAGI. The DNA for the CDR3 is TGTGCCAGCAGTAGGGGACTCAGGGAGAACACTGAAGCTTTCTTT. Protein: CASSRGLRENTEAFF.

This chain joins TRBV4-1 and TRBJ2-4; 7 nucleotides agree with TRBD1. Trimming at V came to 3 bases and at J to 5 bases, leaving 7 bases not matched to a gene. The CDR3 is made up of 15 amino acids. Germline V gene data show CDR1 as MGHRA and CDR2 as YSYEKL. The CDR3 is CASSHLDRVENIQYF. DNA of the CDR3: TGCGCCAGCAGCCACCTCGACAGGGTCGAAAACATTCAGTACTTC.

The rearrangement joins TRBV10-1 to TRBJ2-5, with TRBD1 matching over 11 bases. Trimming took 3 bases from V and 4 from J; bases not matched to a gene: 4. The germline V gene has CDR1 WNHNN and CDR2 SYGVQD (reference sequence). CDR3 length equals 15 residues. The CDR3 protein is CASSDRTGGVETQYF. The CDR3 region has the DNA TGCGCCAGCAGTGACCGGACAGGGGGCGTAGAGACCCAGTACTTC.

The chain is built from TRBV28 and TRBJ1-3; maybe TRBD1 (6 bases). V was clipped by 4 bases and J by 1 base, with 8 bases between them. This CDR3 region has 14 residues. Germline loops: CDR1 MDHEN, CDR2 SYDVKM. The CDR3 sequence: CASSSQGSGNTIYF. CDR3 DNA: TGTGCCAGCAGTTCACAGGGATCTGGAAACACCATATATTTT.

The chain links TRBV7-2 to TRBJ2-2, with D hard to call. The V gene's germline CDR1 is SGHTA and CDR2 FQGNSA. The CDR3 sequence is 16 residues long. Trimming stripped 5 bases from V and 6 bases from J, with 19 bases between. The CDR3 DNA reads as TGTGCCAGCAGCCCCCTCCTCCTCGGAGAAGCCGGGGAGCTGTTTTTT. Protein: CASSPLLLGEAGELFF.

In its sample, this clone was seen a few times. This rearrangement joins TRBV30 to TRBJ1-3, with D perhaps TRBD1 (5 bases). The V gene's germline CDR1 is GTSNPN and CDR2 SVGIG (reference sequence). The CDR3 runs to 17 residues. Trimming cost V 1 base and J 0 bases, with 16 bases left between them. CDR3 amino acids: CAWSEGRVRSSGNTIYF. CDR3 nucleotides: TGTGCCTGGAGTGAAGGCAGGGTTCGGAGCTCTGGAAACACCATATATTTT.

The chain couples TRBV30 to TRBJ2-2, with 14 bases matching TRBD2. From germline, CDR1 is GTSNPN and CDR2 SVGIG (reference sequence). J gave up 1 base and V 8 bases, and 3 bases lay outside the gene matches. CDR3 length: 15 amino acids. DNA of the CDR3: TGTGCCGGGACTAGCGGGAGCGTGAACACCGGGGAGCTGTTTTTT. Amino acids: CAGTSGSVNTGELFF.

V gene TRBV10-3 combines with J gene TRBJ1-2; TRBD1 aligns across 9 bases. J lost 4 bases, V lost 2 bases, and 2 bases had no gene match. The length of the CDR3 is 14 residues. Germline V gene data show CDR1 as ENHRY and CDR2 as SYGVKD. The CDR3 is CAISEAGQGYGYTF. The CDR3, as DNA: TGTGCCATCAGTGAGGCGGGACAGGGCTATGGCTACACCTTC.

The chain recombines TRBV28 with TRBJ2-3; 11 bases align to TRBD1. There are 14 residues in the CDR3. Germline CDR1 reads MDHEN; CDR2 reads SYDVKM. V gave up 4 bases and J gave up 4 bases; unmatched junction bases: 1. The CDR3 loop is CASSWTGGSDTQYF. In DNA form, the CDR3 reads TGTGCCAGCAGTTGGACAGGGGGCTCAGATACGCAGTATTTT.

This chain joins TRBV27 and TRBJ2-7; possibly TRBD1 for D (5 bases). Looked up from germline, CDR1 is MNHEY and CDR2 is SMNVEV (reference sequence). CDR3 length: 13 residues. V lost 10 bases, J lost 2 bases, and 15 bases lay in between. CDR3 nucleotides: TGTGCCACTTCGACAGCGTACCCCTACGAGCAGTACTTC. As protein: CATSTAYPYEQYF.

The chain couples TRBV29-1 to TRBJ2-7; 8 nucleotides align to TRBD1. From germline, CDR1 is SQVTM and CDR2 ANQGSEA. The J segment lost 2 bases and the V segment lost 6 bases, leaving 6 bases of the junction unmatched. CDR3 size: 13 residues. The CDR3 DNA sequence: TGCAGCGTCAGGACAGGGCCGACCTACGAGCAGTACTTC. Translation: CSVRTGPTYEQYF.

The J gene is TRBJ1-3, the V gene TRBV30; possible D gene TRBD1, 5 bases. Per germline, CDR1 GTSNPN and CDR2 SVGIG (reference sequence). The CDR3 has 15 amino acids. Trimming shortened V by 2 bases and J by 0 bases, and 11 bases separated the two germline ends. The chain's CDR3 is CAWSNTGYSGNTIYF. The CDR3 nucleotides are TGTGCCTGGAGTAACACAGGTTACTCTGGAAACACCATATATTTT.

The chain has TRBV5-4 and TRBJ2-7; TRBD2 might be the D (5 bases). This CDR3 has 15 amino acids. The V gene's germline CDR1 is SGHNT and CDR2 YYREEE (reference sequence). Trimming took 4 bases from V and 0 from J, leaving 14 bases between them. CDR3 nucleotide sequence: TGTGCCAGCAGCCCCGGTGGTGGGAGCTCCTACGAGCAGTACTTC. This encodes CASSPGGGSSYEQYF.

The V call is TRBV4-3, the J call TRBJ2-2, with D perhaps TRBD2 (5 bases). This CDR3 has 16 residues. CDR1 LGHNA and CDR2 YSLEER come from the germline V gene. Trimming pared 0 bases from V and 3 bases from J, leaving 11 bases between. CDR3 sequence reads: CASSQEAGIHTGELFF. In DNA form, the CDR3 reads TGCGCCAGCAGCCAAGAGGCCGGGATACACACCGGGGAGCTGTTTTTT.

This clone occurred a few times. V gene TRBV9 combines with J gene TRBJ2-3; 10 bases align to TRBD1. V dropped 4 bases and J dropped 2; count of bases not matched to a gene: 10. CDR3 length equals 17 residues. Germline-derived CDR1 and CDR2 are SGDLS and YYNGEE. Here the CDR3 DNA reads TGTGCCAGCAGCTTCACGAGGGGGACAGGGGACACAGATACGCAGTATTTT. Residues: CASSFTRGTGDTDTQYF.

This clone appeared a few times. J is TRBJ1-3 and V is TRBV19, with D uncertain. CDR3 length: 15 residues. V dropped 5 bases and J dropped 4 bases, with 15 bases sitting between them. Looked up from germline, CDR1 is LNHDA and CDR2 is SQIVND (reference sequence). The CDR3 DNA follows: TGTGCCAGTAGTGGAGGACTGGGCTGGGGAAACACCATATATTTT. Residues: CASSGGLGWGNTIYF.

The chain recombines TRBV28 with TRBJ1-2; no clear D gene. This CDR3 has 13 amino acids. Trimming left V 2 bases short and J 5 bases short, with 9 bases between. Germline V CDR1 and CDR2: MDHEN, SYDVKM. In DNA, the CDR3 is TGTGCCAGCAGTTTAGCAGATCCTTATGGCTACACCTTC. Its protein is CASSLADPYGYTF.

The chain recombines TRBV9 with TRBJ2-5; a weak D match, TRBD2 (5 bases). The CDR3 sequence is 17 residues long. V was shortened by 1 base and J by 4 bases, with 20 bases between the two germline ends. Germline loops: CDR1 SGDLS, CDR2 YYNGEE. CDR3 DNA sequence: TGTGCCAGCAGCGTACACCCCTTAGGGTTGGGGAGAGAGACCCAGTACTTC. This gives the protein CASSVHPLGLGRETQYF.

The rearrangement uses TRBV2 and TRBJ2-5, with 14 bases matching TRBD2. V dropped 5 bases and J dropped 5; count of bases not matched to a gene: 7. The germline gives CDR1 SNHLY, CDR2 FYNNEI. CDR3 size: 16 residues. The CDR3 spells CASSSTSGRAGETQYF. The CDR3 nucleotides read TGTGCCAGCAGTTCGACTAGCGGGAGGGCCGGGGAGACCCAGTACTTC.